The rows below give T cell receptor beta chains drawn from one sample of a study of T cell responses to AZD1222 COVID-19 vaccine. Assay used: immunoSEQ multiplex PCR; TCRdb lists only in-frame clones, some missing. The sample gives 150,000 or so clones, around 90% of which show up once; around 2.6% is in the top ten. Source: peripheral blood, taken on day 0 of AZD1222 vaccination. The origin of the receptors is an adult in good health. Each CDR3 is given with its conserved first and last residue. Each record gives: J gene, clone size, V gene, D gene, CDR3 DNA, CDR3 protein. D genes are given only for firm matches. Some rows mark clone size as missing; the rest say once, few, many or name a class of expanded clone.

J gene: TRBJ1-2
clone size: NA
V gene: TRBV27
D gene: NA
CDR3 DNA: TGTGCCAGCAGTGGGCCAAATAACTATGGCTACACCTTC
CDR3 protein: CASSGPNNYGYTF

J gene: TRBJ1-1
clone size: NA
V gene: TRBV7-9
D gene: NA
CDR3 DNA: TGTGCCAGCAGCCGCAATAACCCGACGGCAGGGGTTGGAGCTTTCTTT
CDR3 protein: CASSRNNPTAGVGAFF

J gene: TRBJ1-6
clone size: NA
V gene: TRBV7-9
D gene: NA
CDR3 DNA: TGTGCCAGCAGCTCGACAGCCTATAATTCACCCCTCCACTTT
CDR3 protein: CASSSTAYNSPLHF

J gene: TRBJ1-2
clone size: NA
V gene: TRBV5-1
D gene: NA
CDR3 DNA: TGCGCCAGCAGCTTGGACAACCGGGGGCAGCGAGGCTACACCTTC
CDR3 protein: CASSLDNRGQRGYTF

J gene: TRBJ1-1
clone size: NA
V gene: TRBV27
D gene: TRBD1
CDR3 DNA: TGTGCCAGCAAAACCACAGGGGGCGCTTCCACTGAAGCTTTCTTT
CDR3 protein: CASKTTGGASTEAFF

J gene: TRBJ1-1
clone size: NA
V gene: TRBV10-2
D gene: NA
CDR3 DNA: TGCGCCAGTAAACAGGAGAACCTGAACACTGAAGCTTTCTTT
CDR3 protein: CASKQENLNTEAFF

J gene: TRBJ1-1
clone size: NA
V gene: TRBV6-8
D gene: TRBD1
CDR3 DNA: TGTGCCAGCCGTAACAGGACAGGGGTTTACGGGAACACTGAAGCTTTCTTT
CDR3 protein: CASRNRTGVYGNTEAFF

J gene: TRBJ1-1
clone size: NA
V gene: TRBV15
D gene: TRBD1
CDR3 DNA: TGTGCCACCAGCAGAGATCTCGCCAGGGGGTTGAACACTGAAGCTTTCTTT
CDR3 protein: CATSRDLARGLNTEAFF

J gene: TRBJ2-1
clone size: NA
V gene: TRBV21-1
D gene: NA
CDR3 DNA: TGTGCCAGCAGCGACGCCTACGGACAGGCCTGCTCCTACAATGAGCAGTTCTTC
CDR3 protein: CASSDAYGQACSYNEQFF

J gene: TRBJ2-5
clone size: NA
V gene: TRBV11-2
D gene: TRBD2
CDR3 DNA: TGTGCCAGCGGTCTAGCGGGCCAAGAGACCCAGTACTTC
CDR3 protein: CASGLAGQETQYF

J gene: TRBJ2-2
clone size: NA
V gene: TRBV28
D gene: NA
CDR3 DNA: TGTGCCAGCAGTTTAGCACAGGGACTGAACACCGGGGAGCTGTTTTTT
CDR3 protein: CASSLAQGLNTGELFF

J gene: TRBJ2-2
clone size: NA
V gene: TRBV11-3
D gene: NA
CDR3 DNA: TGTGCCAGCAGCATGAGCGGCCAGGACGCCGGGGAGCTGTTTTTT
CDR3 protein: CASSMSGQDAGELFF

J gene: TRBJ1-1
clone size: few
V gene: TRBV4-1
D gene: TRBD1
CDR3 DNA: TGCGCCAGCAGCCAGGCAGGGGGGGTACGGACTGAAGCTTTCTTT
CDR3 protein: CASSQAGGVRTEAFF

J gene: TRBJ2-2
clone size: NA
V gene: TRBV11-2
D gene: NA
CDR3 DNA: TGTGCCAGCAGCTTGCGGTCCGGGGCTCGGAACCCCGGGGAGCTGTTTTTT
CDR3 protein: CASSLRSGARNPGELFF

J gene: TRBJ1-1
clone size: NA
V gene: TRBV14
D gene: NA
CDR3 DNA: TGTGCCAGCAGCCAAGGGCCAGGGAGAGCTTTCTTT
CDR3 protein: CASSQGPGRAFF

J gene: TRBJ1-1
clone size: NA
V gene: TRBV5-1
D gene: TRBD1
CDR3 DNA: TGCGCCAGCAGCTCGGGACAGTCTAACACTGAAGCTTTCTTT
CDR3 protein: CASSSGQSNTEAFF

J gene: TRBJ2-7
clone size: NA
V gene: TRBV3-1/TRBV3-2
D gene: NA
CDR3 DNA: TGTGCCAGCGTATCTGGGGGACCCGAGCAGTACTTC
CDR3 protein: CASVSGGPEQYF

J gene: TRBJ1-1
clone size: NA
V gene: TRBV5-1
D gene: NA
CDR3 DNA: TGCGCCAGCAGCTTGGCCCCCGGAGGGAACACTGAAGCTTTCTTT
CDR3 protein: CASSLAPGGNTEAFF

J gene: TRBJ2-7
clone size: NA
V gene: TRBV7-2
D gene: TRBD2
CDR3 DNA: TGTGCCAGCGCCCCCGCCGGAGTAGCGGGACACGAGCAGTACTTC
CDR3 protein: CASAPAGVAGHEQYF

J gene: TRBJ1-4
clone size: NA
V gene: TRBV4-1
D gene: TRBD1
CDR3 DNA: TGCGCCAGCAGCCAAGGGACAGGGTCTAATGAAAAACTGTTTTTT
CDR3 protein: CASSQGTGSNEKLFF

J gene: TRBJ1-3
clone size: once
V gene: TRBV25-1
D gene: TRBD1
CDR3 DNA: TGTGCCAGCAGTGAATGGCGGACAGGGGCGGGAAACACCATATATTTT
CDR3 protein: CASSEWRTGAGNTIYF

J gene: TRBJ1-2
clone size: once
V gene: TRBV14
D gene: NA
CDR3 DNA: TGTGCCAGCAGCCAAGTAGGAGGGATCTATGGCTACACCTTC
CDR3 protein: CASSQVGGIYGYTF

J gene: TRBJ2-1
clone size: NA
V gene: TRBV6-1
D gene: NA
CDR3 DNA: TGTGCCAGCAGTGAAGAGAGTTGGATCCTCTCCTACAATGAGCAGTTCTTC
CDR3 protein: CASSEESWILSYNEQFF

J gene: TRBJ1-1
clone size: NA
V gene: TRBV5-1
D gene: NA
CDR3 DNA: TGCGCCAGCAGCTTGGGGGACTCCTCTTCGGCTTTCTTT
CDR3 protein: CASSLGDSSSAFF

J gene: TRBJ1-3
clone size: NA
V gene: TRBV6-5
D gene: NA
CDR3 DNA: TGTGCCAGCACCCTAGTCGGGGAGTCTGGAAACACCATATATTTT
CDR3 protein: CASTLVGESGNTIYF

J gene: TRBJ1-1
clone size: once
V gene: TRBV3-1/TRBV3-2
D gene: TRBD1
CDR3 DNA: TGTGCCAGCACTACAGGGGGATGGACTGAAGCTTTCTTT
CDR3 protein: CASTTGGWTEAFF

J gene: TRBJ2-1
clone size: NA
V gene: TRBV7-9
D gene: TRBD2
CDR3 DNA: TGTGCCAGCAGCTTAGCCGCTGGGACTAGCGTTTCCTACAATGAGCAGTTCTTC
CDR3 protein: CASSLAAGTSVSYNEQFF

J gene: TRBJ2-6
clone size: NA
V gene: TRBV7-9
D gene: NA
CDR3 DNA: TGTGCCAGCAGCTTAGATAGGACCTCTGGGGCCAACGTCCTGACTTTC
CDR3 protein: CASSLDRTSGANVLTF

J gene: TRBJ2-7
clone size: NA
V gene: TRBV2
D gene: TRBD1
CDR3 DNA: TGTGCCAGCAGTGAAAGTGTGGACAGGCCCTCCTACGAGCAGTACTTC
CDR3 protein: CASSESVDRPSYEQYF

J gene: TRBJ2-2
clone size: NA
V gene: TRBV3-1/TRBV3-2
D gene: NA
CDR3 DNA: TGTGCCAGCAGCCCCCTCATGATGGGGGCACCCGGGGAGCTGTTTTTT
CDR3 protein: CASSPLMMGAPGELFF

J gene: TRBJ2-1
clone size: NA
V gene: TRBV19
D gene: NA
CDR3 DNA: TGTGCCAGTAGTATAGAGGGGCGGCACCCCTACAATGAGCAGTTCTTC
CDR3 protein: CASSIEGRHPYNEQFF

J gene: TRBJ1-1
clone size: NA
V gene: TRBV2
D gene: NA
CDR3 DNA: TGTGCCAGCAGTGAAGCCCCGAACACTGAAGCTTTCTTT
CDR3 protein: CASSEAPNTEAFF

J gene: TRBJ2-1
clone size: NA
V gene: TRBV27
D gene: TRBD2
CDR3 DNA: TGTGCCAGCAGTCCCATAGCGGGAGGGGGGTTTAATGAGCAGTTCTTC
CDR3 protein: CASSPIAGGGFNEQFF

J gene: TRBJ1-2
clone size: NA
V gene: TRBV25-1
D gene: NA
CDR3 DNA: TGTGCCAGCAGGTTCTCTAGGAGCTATGGCTACACCTTC
CDR3 protein: CASRFSRSYGYTF

J gene: TRBJ2-7
clone size: NA
V gene: TRBV18
D gene: NA
CDR3 DNA: TGTGCCAGCTCACCCACCGGTGCCTACGAGCAGTACTTC
CDR3 protein: CASSPTGAYEQYF

J gene: TRBJ2-2
clone size: NA
V gene: TRBV14
D gene: TRBD2
CDR3 DNA: TGTGCCAGCAGGGTACTAGCGGACACCGGGGAGCTGTTTTTT
CDR3 protein: CASRVLADTGELFF

J gene: TRBJ2-7
clone size: NA
V gene: TRBV13
D gene: NA
CDR3 DNA: TGTGCCAGCAGCTTAGAACGCAGCGAGCAGTACTTC
CDR3 protein: CASSLERSEQYF

J gene: TRBJ2-1
clone size: NA
V gene: TRBV5-4
D gene: TRBD2
CDR3 DNA: TGTGCCAGCAGCGGCGCAACCAGTAGCGGGAGGGCCGGGAATGAGCAGTTCTTC
CDR3 protein: CASSGATSSGRAGNEQFF

J gene: TRBJ1-2
clone size: NA
V gene: TRBV1
D gene: NA
CDR3 DNA: TGCACCAGCAGCCTTCCGGGACCGGAGGAAATAAGGATTAACTATGGCTACACCTTC
CDR3 protein: CTSSLPGPEEIRINYGYTF

J gene: TRBJ2-7
clone size: NA
V gene: TRBV9
D gene: TRBD2
CDR3 DNA: TGTGCCAGCAGCCCGGGCAGTACTAGCGGCTACGAGCAGTACTTC
CDR3 protein: CASSPGSTSGYEQYF

J gene: TRBJ1-2
clone size: NA
V gene: TRBV11-2
D gene: NA
CDR3 DNA: TGTGCCAGCAGCCTCACATCCAACTATGGCTACACCTTC
CDR3 protein: CASSLTSNYGYTF

J gene: TRBJ1-1
clone size: NA
V gene: TRBV30
D gene: NA
CDR3 DNA: TGTGCCTGGAGTGAGATGGAGGACCGGACTGAAGCTTTCTTT
CDR3 protein: CAWSEMEDRTEAFF

J gene: TRBJ2-7
clone size: NA
V gene: TRBV11-2
D gene: NA
CDR3 DNA: TGTGCCAGCAGCTTAGGGGCAGCCTCTTCCTACGAGCAGTACTTC
CDR3 protein: CASSLGAASSYEQYF

J gene: TRBJ1-5
clone size: few
V gene: TRBV15
D gene: NA
CDR3 DNA: TGTGCCACCAGCAGAGATGCGGATCATAACCATCAGCCCCAGCATTTT
CDR3 protein: CATSRDADHNHQPQHF

J gene: TRBJ2-1
clone size: NA
V gene: TRBV12-3/TRBV12-4
D gene: NA
CDR3 DNA: TGTGCCAGCAGTCCCGCCTTATCCAATGAGCAGTTCTTC
CDR3 protein: CASSPALSNEQFF

J gene: TRBJ1-2
clone size: NA
V gene: TRBV4-2
D gene: NA
CDR3 DNA: TGTGCCAGCAGCCAAGGGGTTACTAACTATGGCTACACCTTC
CDR3 protein: CASSQGVTNYGYTF

J gene: TRBJ2-2
clone size: NA
V gene: TRBV6-2/TRBV6-3
D gene: TRBD2
CDR3 DNA: TGTGCCAGCAGTTACTCGAAGAGGACTAGCGGGAGGCTGGTCGGGGAGCTGTTTTTT
CDR3 protein: CASSYSKRTSGRLVGELFF

J gene: TRBJ2-5
clone size: NA
V gene: TRBV27
D gene: NA
CDR3 DNA: TGTGCCAGCAGCTCCGCGGCGGAGACCCAGTACTTC
CDR3 protein: CASSSAAETQYF

J gene: TRBJ1-2
clone size: few
V gene: TRBV12-3/TRBV12-4
D gene: TRBD1
CDR3 DNA: TGTGCCAGCGGGGACAGGTACTATGGCTACACCTTC
CDR3 protein: CASGDRYYGYTF

J gene: TRBJ1-1
clone size: NA
V gene: TRBV11-3
D gene: TRBD1
CDR3 DNA: TGTGCCAGCAGCGGACGACAGGGGAACACTGAAGCTTTCTTT
CDR3 protein: CASSGRQGNTEAFF

J gene: TRBJ1-5
clone size: NA
V gene: TRBV6-1
D gene: NA
CDR3 DNA: TGTGCCAGCAGTGAAGCCTTACTCCAACAGCCCCAGCATTTT
CDR3 protein: CASSEALLQQPQHF

J gene: TRBJ2-7
clone size: NA
V gene: TRBV1
D gene: NA
CDR3 DNA: TGCACCAGCAGCTTACGGAGAGGGACGCCCATGACCTACGAGCAGTACTTC
CDR3 protein: CTSSLRRGTPMTYEQYF

J gene: TRBJ1-1
clone size: NA
V gene: TRBV6-5
D gene: NA
CDR3 DNA: TGTGCCAGCAAGCAGGGACCCGGAAGCACTGAAGCTTTCTTT
CDR3 protein: CASKQGPGSTEAFF

J gene: TRBJ1-2
clone size: NA
V gene: TRBV18
D gene: NA
CDR3 DNA: TGTGCCAGCTCACCAGGGAAGGGGAGGGCTGGCTACACCTTC
CDR3 protein: CASSPGKGRAGYTF